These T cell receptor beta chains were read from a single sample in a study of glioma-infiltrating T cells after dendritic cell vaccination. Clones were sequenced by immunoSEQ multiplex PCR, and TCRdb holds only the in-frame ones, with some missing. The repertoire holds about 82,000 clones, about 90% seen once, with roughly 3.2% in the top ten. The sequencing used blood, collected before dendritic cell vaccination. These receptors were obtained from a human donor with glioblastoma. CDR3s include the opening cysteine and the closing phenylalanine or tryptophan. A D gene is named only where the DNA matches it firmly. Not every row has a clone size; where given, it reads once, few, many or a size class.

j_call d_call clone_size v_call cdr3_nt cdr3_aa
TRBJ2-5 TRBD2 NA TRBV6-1 TGTGCCAGCAAACAGGGACTAGCGGGAGGAGAGACCCAGTACTTC CASKQGLAGGETQYF
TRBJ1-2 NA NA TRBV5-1 TGCGCCAGCAGCGCGACAGGAACCTATGGCTACACCTTC CASSATGTYGYTF
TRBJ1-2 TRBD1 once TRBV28 TGTGCCAGCGAGGACAGGCCATCCTATGGCTACACCTTC CASEDRPSYGYTF
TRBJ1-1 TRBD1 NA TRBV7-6 TGTGCCAGCAGTTTCGCAGGGGGTGGCACTGAAGCTTTCTTT CASSFAGGGTEAFF
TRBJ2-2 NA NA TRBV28 TGTGCCAGCAGTTTCGGGGGACGGGAGCTGTTTTTT CASSFGGRELFF
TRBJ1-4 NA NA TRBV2 TGTGCCAGCAGTGCCGCGGGTGAAAAACTGTTTTTT CASSAAGEKLFF
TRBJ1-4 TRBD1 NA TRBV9 TGTGCCAGCAGCATACGACAGGGGATAGGCGAAAAACTGTTTTTT CASSIRQGIGEKLFF
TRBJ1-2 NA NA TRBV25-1 TGTGCCAGCAGTGACAAGGGGAACTATGGCTACACCTTC CASSDKGNYGYTF
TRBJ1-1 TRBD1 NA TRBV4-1 TGCGCCAGCAGCCGAGGGACAGTCATGAACACTGAAGCTTTCTTT CASSRGTVMNTEAFF
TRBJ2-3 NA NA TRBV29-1 TGCAGCGTTGCTCAGATATCCACAGATACACAGTATTTT CSVAQISTDTQYF